This is a list of T cell receptor beta chains from one sample in a study of cytomegalovirus exposure and HLA in healthy donors. The table came from immunoSEQ multiplex PCR; TCRdb's copy has only in-frame clones and leaves some out. This sample yields around 190,000 clones, of which around 75% are seen a single time; 1.5% to 2% belongs to the top ten. The source material was PBMCs. These receptor sequences come from a woman between 45 and 60 years old in good health and CMV-seronegative. Each CDR3 is given without its conserved first and last residue.

j_gene,v_gene,CDR3aa
TRBJ2-1,TRBV1,TSSQGRASGRSSYNEQF
TRBJ2-7,TRBV5-1,ASSSAPDYHEQY
TRBJ2-1,TRBV11-2,ASSKTSGSHNEQF
TRBJ2-4,TRBV10-2,ASEVGQGNIQY
TRBJ1-4,TRBV2,ASSVLNEKLF
TRBJ2-7,TRBV2,ASRRGQGGNEQY
TRBJ1-5,TRBV2,ASSEAQISNQPQH
TRBJ2-7,TRBV5-4,ASSQAGSPEQY
TRBJ2-7,TRBV6-5,ASSYTGTRYEQY
TRBJ1-2,TRBV27,ASSPTKNTQGGDYGYT
TRBJ1-2,TRBV16,ASSQSGSNYGYT
TRBJ2-7,TRBV5-4,ASSRNGLAGEYEQY
TRBJ1-1,TRBV9,ASSFTMVNTEAF
TRBJ2-3,TRBV28,ASRLTSGRRDTQY
TRBJ2-2,TRBV19,ASRTGSKGTGELF
TRBJ2-2,TRBV27,ASSFFVGTGGGGGELF
TRBJ2-2,TRBV2,AGQGLSNTGELF
TRBJ2-7,TRBV7-3,ASSPGQGGNYEQY
TRBJ1-1,TRBV20-1,SATRGTEAF
TRBJ2-1,TRBV4-3,ASSQDRRTSNEQF
TRBJ2-7,TRBV5-5,ASSLGGHEQY
TRBJ2-1,TRBV6-1,ASSGAGRNEQF
TRBJ2-1,TRBV14,ASSPLGLAGYNEQF
TRBJ1-5,TRBV5-6,ASSLGGATGNQPQH
TRBJ2-2,TRBV27,ASSGQGTGELF
TRBJ1-1,TRBV19,ASIFGGTEAF
TRBJ1-1,TRBV29-1,SAAPRQGKGNTEAF
TRBJ1-5,TRBV19,ASSGMGAEPQH
TRBJ2-5,TRBV10-1,ASSKTSVEETQY
TRBJ2-3,TRBV5-1,ASSLSWTSGRLGTQY
TRBJ2-2,TRBV5-1,AFRTGLTGELF
TRBJ2-2,TRBV28,ASSFQTWTGVAGELF
TRBJ1-3,TRBV18,ASSPTGATGNTIY
TRBJ2-1,TRBV4-3,ASSQETGGLYNEQF
TRBJ2-5,TRBV10-3,AISRGLMETQY